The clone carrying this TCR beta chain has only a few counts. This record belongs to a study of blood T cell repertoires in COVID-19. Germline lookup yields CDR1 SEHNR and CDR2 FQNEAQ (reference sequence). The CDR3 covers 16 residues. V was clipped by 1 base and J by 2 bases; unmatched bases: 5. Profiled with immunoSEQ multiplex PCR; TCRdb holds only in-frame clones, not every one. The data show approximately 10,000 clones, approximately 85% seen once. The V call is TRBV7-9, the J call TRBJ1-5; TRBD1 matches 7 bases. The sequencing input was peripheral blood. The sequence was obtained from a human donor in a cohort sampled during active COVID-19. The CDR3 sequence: CASSLGQGYGNQPQHF. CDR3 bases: TGTGCCAGCAGCTTAGGACAGGGTTATGGCAATCAGCCCCAGCATTTT.